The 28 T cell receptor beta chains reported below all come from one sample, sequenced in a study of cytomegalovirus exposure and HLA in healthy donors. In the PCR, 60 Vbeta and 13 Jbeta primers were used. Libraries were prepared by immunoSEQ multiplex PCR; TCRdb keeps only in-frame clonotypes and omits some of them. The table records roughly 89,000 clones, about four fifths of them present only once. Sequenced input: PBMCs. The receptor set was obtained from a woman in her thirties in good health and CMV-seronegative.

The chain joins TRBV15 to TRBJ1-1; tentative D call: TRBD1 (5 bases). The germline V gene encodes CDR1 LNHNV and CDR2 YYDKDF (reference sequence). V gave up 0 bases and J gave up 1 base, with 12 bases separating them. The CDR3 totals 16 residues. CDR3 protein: CATSRDWRRANTEAFF. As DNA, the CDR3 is TGTGCCACCAGCAGAGATTGGCGCAGGGCGAACACTGAAGCTTTCTTT.

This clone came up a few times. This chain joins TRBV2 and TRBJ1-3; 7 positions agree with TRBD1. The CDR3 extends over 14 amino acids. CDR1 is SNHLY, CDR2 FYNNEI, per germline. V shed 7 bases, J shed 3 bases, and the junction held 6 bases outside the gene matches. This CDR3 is CASTQRDSGNTIYF. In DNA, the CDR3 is TGTGCCAGCACCCAAAGGGACAGTGGAAACACCATATATTTT. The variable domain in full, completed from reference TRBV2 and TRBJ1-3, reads EPEVTQTPSHQVTQMGQEVILRCVPISNHLYFYWYRQILGQKVEFLVSFYNNEISEKSEIFDDQFSVERPDGSNFTLKIRSTKLEDSAMYFCASTQRDSGNTIYFGEGSWLTVV.

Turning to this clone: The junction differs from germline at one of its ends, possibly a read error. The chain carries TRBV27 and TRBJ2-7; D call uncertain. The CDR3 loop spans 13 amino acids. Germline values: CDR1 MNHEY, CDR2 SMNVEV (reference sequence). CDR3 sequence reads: CASSFHYAYGQYF. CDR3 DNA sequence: TGTGCCAGCAGTTTCCACTATGCCTACGGGCAGTACTTC.

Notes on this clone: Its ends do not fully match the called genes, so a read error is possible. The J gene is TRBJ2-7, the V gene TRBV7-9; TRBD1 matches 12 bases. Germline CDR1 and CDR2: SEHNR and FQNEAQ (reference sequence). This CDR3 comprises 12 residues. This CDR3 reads CASSLGQGAKSF. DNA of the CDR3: TGTGCCAGCAGCTTGGGACAGGGGGCTAAATCCTTC.

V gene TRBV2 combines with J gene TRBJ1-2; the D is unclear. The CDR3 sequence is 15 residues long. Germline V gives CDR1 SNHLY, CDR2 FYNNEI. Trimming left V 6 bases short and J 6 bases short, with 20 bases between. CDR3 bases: TGTGCCAGCAGGGGAGATGATGTCTTACTGGATGGCTACACCTTC. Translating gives CASRGDDVLLDGYTF. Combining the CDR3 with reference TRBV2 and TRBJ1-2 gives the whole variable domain EPEVTQTPSHQVTQMGQEVILRCVPISNHLYFYWYRQILGQKVEFLVSFYNNEISEKSEIFDDQFSVERPDGSNFTLKIRSTKLEDSAMYFCASRGDDVLLDGYTFGSGTRLTVV.

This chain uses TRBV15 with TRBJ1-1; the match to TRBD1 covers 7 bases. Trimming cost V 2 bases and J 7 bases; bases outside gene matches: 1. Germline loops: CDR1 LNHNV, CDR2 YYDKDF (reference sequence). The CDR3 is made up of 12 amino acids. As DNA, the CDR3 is TGTGCCACCAGCAGAAGGGACAGTGAAGCTTTCTTT. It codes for CATSRRDSEAFF.

The CDR3 DNA reads as TGTGCCAGCAGGGGCGACCGGGGAGGAAGTAATGAGCAGTTCTTC. This gives the protein CASRGDRGGSNEQFF. V gene TRBV6-1 combines with J gene TRBJ2-1; the D gene is possibly TRBD2 (6 bases). V was trimmed by 6 bases and J by 7 bases, leaving 19 bases between them. The CDR3 runs 15 residues. CDR1 is MNHNS and CDR2 is SASEGT in the germline V gene.

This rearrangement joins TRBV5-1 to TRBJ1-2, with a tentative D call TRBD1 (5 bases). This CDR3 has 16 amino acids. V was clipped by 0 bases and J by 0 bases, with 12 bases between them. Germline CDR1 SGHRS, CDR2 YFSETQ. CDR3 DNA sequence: TGCGCCAGCAGCTTGGCGGGATGGGGGGCTAACTATGGCTACACCTTC. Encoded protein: CASSLAGWGANYGYTF.

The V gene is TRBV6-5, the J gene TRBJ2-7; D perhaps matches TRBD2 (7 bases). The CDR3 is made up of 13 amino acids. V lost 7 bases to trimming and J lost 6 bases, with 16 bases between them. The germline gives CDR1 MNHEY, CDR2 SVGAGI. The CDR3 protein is CASTSGGGSEQYF. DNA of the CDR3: TGTGCCAGCACCTCTGGCGGGGGCTCCGAGCAGTACTTC.

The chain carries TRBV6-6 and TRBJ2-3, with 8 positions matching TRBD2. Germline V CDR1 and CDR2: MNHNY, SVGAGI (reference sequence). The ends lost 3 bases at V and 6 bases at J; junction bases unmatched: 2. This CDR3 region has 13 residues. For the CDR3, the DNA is TGTGCCAGCAGTTATCGGGGGGGGGATACGCAGTATTTT. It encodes CASSYRGGDTQYF.

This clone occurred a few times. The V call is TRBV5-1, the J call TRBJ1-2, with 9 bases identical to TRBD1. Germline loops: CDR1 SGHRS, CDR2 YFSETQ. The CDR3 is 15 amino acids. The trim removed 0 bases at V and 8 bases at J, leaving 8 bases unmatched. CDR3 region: CASSLGGQGFAGYTF. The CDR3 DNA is TGCGCCAGCAGCTTGGGAGGACAGGGGTTTGCGGGCTACACCTTC.

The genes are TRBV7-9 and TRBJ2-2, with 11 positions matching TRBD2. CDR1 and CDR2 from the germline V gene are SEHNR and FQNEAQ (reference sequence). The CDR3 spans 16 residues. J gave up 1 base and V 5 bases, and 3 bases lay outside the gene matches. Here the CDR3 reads CASSPGLAVNTGELFF. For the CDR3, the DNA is TGTGCCAGCAGCCCGGGACTAGCGGTGAACACCGGGGAGCTGTTTTTT.

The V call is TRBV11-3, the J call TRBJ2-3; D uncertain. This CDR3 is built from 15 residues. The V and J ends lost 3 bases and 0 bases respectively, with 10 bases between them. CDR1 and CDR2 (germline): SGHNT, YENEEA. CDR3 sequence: CASSLGVGSTDTQYF. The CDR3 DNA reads TGTGCCAGCAGCTTGGGCGTGGGTAGCACAGATACGCAGTATTTT.

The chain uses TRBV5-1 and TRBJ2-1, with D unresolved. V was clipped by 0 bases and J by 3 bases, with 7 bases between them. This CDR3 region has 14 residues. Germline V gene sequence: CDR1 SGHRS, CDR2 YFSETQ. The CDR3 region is CASSLAASYNEQFF. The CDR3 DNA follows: TGCGCCAGCAGCTTGGCCGCTAGCTACAATGAGCAGTTCTTC.

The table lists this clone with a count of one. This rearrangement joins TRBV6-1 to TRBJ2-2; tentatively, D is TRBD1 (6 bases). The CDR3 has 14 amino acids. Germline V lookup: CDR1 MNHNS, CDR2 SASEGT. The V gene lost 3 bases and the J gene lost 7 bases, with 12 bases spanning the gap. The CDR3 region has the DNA TGTGCCAGCAGTGACCGAACAGGGCGCGGGGAGCTGTTTTTT. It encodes CASSDRTGRGELFF.

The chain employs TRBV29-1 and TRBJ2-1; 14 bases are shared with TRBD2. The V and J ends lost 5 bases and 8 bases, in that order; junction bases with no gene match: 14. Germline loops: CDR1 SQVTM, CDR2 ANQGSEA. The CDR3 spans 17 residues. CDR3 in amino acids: CSVRGRGLAGVGHEQFF. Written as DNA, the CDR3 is TGCAGCGTTCGTGGCAGGGGACTAGCGGGAGTGGGCCATGAGCAGTTCTTC.

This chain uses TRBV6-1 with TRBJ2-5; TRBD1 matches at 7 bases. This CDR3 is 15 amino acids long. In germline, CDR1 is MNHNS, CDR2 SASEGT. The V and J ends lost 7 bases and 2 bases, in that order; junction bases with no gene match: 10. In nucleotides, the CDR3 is TGTGCCAGCACCCGAACCCCGGGACAGCAAGAGACCCAGTACTTC. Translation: CASTRTPGQQETQYF.

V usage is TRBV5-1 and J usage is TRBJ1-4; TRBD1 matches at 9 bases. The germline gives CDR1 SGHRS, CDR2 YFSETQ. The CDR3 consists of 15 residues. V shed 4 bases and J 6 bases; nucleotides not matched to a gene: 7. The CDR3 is CASSPLGTGYEKLFF. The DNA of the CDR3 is TGCGCCAGCAGCCCCCTCGGGACAGGGTATGAAAAACTGTTTTTT.

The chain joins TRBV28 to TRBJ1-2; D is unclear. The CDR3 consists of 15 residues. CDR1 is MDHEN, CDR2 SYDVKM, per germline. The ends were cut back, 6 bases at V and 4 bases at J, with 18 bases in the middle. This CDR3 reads CASRTGRAGPYGYTF. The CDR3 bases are TGTGCCAGCAGAACCGGGAGGGCAGGCCCCTATGGCTACACCTTC.

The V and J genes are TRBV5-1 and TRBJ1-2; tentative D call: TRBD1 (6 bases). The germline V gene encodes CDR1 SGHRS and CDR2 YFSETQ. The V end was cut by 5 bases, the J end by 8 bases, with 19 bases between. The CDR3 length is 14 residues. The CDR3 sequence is CASRAGEMERGYTF. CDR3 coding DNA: TGCGCCAGCAGGGCAGGGGAAATGGAGCGAGGCTACACCTTC.

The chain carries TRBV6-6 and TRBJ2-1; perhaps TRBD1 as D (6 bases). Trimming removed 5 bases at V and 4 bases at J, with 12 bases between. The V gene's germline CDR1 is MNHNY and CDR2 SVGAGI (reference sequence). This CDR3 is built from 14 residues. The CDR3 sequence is CASSPGVYYNEQFF. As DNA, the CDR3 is TGTGCCAGCAGTCCAGGGGTTTATTACAATGAGCAGTTCTTC.

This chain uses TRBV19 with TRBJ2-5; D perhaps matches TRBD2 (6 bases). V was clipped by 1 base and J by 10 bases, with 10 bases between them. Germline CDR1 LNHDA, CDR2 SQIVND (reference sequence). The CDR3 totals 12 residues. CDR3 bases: TGTGCCAGTAGTATAGGGACCGGGAGCCAGTACTTC. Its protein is CASSIGTGSQYF.

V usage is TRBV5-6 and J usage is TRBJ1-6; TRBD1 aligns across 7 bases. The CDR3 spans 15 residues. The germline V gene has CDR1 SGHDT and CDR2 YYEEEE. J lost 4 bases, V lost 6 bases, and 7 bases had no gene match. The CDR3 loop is CASTSPGQYNSPLHF. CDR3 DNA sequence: TGTGCCAGCACCAGCCCGGGACAGTATAATTCACCCCTCCACTTT.

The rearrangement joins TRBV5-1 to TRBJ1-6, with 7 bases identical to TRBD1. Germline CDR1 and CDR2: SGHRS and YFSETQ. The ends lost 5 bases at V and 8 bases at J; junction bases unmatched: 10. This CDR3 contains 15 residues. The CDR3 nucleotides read TGCGCCAGCAGTTCCACAGGGGCGACGGATTCACCCCTCCACTTT. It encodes CASSSTGATDSPLHF. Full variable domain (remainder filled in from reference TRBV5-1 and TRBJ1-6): KAGVTQTPRYLIKTRGQQVTLSCSPISGHRSVSWYQQTPGQGLQFLFEYFSETQRNKGNFPGRFSGRQFSNSRSEMNVSTLELGDSALYLCASSSTGATDSPLHFGNGTRLTVT.

In nucleotides, the CDR3 is TGTGCCAGCAGTACCGGACAGTTCTACAATGAGCAGTTCTTC. This encodes CASSTGQFYNEQFF. V usage is TRBV5-8 and J usage is TRBJ2-1; D perhaps matches TRBD1 (6 bases). The germline gives CDR1 SGHTS, CDR2 YDEGEE. The CDR3 loop spans 14 amino acids. The V end lost 5 bases, the J end lost 3 bases, and 12 bases lay between the germline ends.

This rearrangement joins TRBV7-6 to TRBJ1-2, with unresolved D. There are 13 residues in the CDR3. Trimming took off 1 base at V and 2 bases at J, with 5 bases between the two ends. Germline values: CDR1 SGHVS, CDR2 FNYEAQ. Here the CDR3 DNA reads TGTGCCAGCAGCTTAGATCAGAACTATGGCTACACCTTC. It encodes CASSLDQNYGYTF.

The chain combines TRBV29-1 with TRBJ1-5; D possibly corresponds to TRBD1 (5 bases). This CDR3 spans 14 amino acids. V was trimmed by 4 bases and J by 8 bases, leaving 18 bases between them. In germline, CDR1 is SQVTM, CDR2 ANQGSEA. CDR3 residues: CSVVVNQGSEPQHF. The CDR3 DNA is TGCAGCGTTGTTGTAAATCAGGGCTCGGAGCCCCAGCATTTT.

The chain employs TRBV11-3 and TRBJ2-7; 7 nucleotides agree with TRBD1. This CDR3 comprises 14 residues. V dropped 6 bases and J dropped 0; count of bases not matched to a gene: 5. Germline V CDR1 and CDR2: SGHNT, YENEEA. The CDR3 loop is CASSSTGVSYEQYF. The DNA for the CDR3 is TGTGCCAGCAGTAGTACAGGGGTCTCCTACGAGCAGTACTTC.